This T cell receptor beta chain stems from a study of T cells in Graves' hyperthyroidism and ophthalmopathy. This clonotype was found many times. Amplification yielded TCR beta CDR3 regions, with RNA transcripts as the source. The HTBI primer set served for first-round RT-PCR of the TCR CDR3. TCRdb passed the multiplex PCR reads through MiXCR, listing each CDR3 protein once. The sample lists some 600,000 distinct CDR3 sequences, about 15% occurring once. Germline values: CDR1 DFQATT, CDR2 SNEGSKA (reference sequence). This CDR3 has 13 amino acids. Between the trimmed V and J ends, which lost 4 bases and 4 bases, there was a span of 13 bases.

The V and J genes are TRBV20-1 and TRBJ1-2; D may be TRBD1 (6 bases). This TCR was recovered from a woman aged 30 to 39 with Graves' hyperthyroidism that later progressed to Graves' ophthalmopathy. The material sequenced was blood. CDR3 DNA: TGCAGTGCTAATTCAGGGGCTGGCTATGGCTACACCTTC. Its translation: CSANSGAGYGYTF.